The source of this T cell receptor (beta chain) is a study of T cell repertoires in cytomegalovirus infection. TCRdb used MiXCR to reprocess the reads, holding one entry per CDR3 protein. The table lists 290,000 or so distinct CDR3 sequences, approximately 10% of them singletons. Germline CDR1 reads SGHTA; CDR2 reads FQGNSA. V was trimmed by 4 bases and J by 1 base, leaving 13 bases between them. CDR3 length: 15 amino acids. Overall study findings and caveats: HLA-C-restricted CMV clonotypes gave the most frequent clonotype in two of eight donors.

This clonotype showed up many times. Its antigen is not known. Input material: PBMCs. This chain joins TRBV7-2 and TRBJ1-1; the D gene is possibly TRBD1 (6 bases). This clonotype was sampled from a human donor in good health (CMV status not recorded). Some clones in this sample may be carry-over from other donors' samples. CDR3 region: CASSSQRGANTEAFF. The CDR3 DNA reads as TGTGCCAGCAGCTCTCAGCGGGGGGCGAACACTGAAGCTTTCTTT.